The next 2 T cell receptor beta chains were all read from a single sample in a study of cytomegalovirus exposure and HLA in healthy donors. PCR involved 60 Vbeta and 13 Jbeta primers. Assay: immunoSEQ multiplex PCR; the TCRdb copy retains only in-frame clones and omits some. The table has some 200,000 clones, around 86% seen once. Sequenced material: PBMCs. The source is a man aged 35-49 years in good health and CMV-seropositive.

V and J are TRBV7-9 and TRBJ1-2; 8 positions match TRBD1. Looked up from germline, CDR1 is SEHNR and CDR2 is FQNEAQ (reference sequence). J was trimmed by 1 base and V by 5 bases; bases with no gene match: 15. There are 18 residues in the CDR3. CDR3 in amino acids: CASSASGTGSYFNYGYTF. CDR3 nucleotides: TGTGCCAGCAGCGCCTCAGGGACAGGTTCCTATTTTAACTATGGCTACACCTTC.

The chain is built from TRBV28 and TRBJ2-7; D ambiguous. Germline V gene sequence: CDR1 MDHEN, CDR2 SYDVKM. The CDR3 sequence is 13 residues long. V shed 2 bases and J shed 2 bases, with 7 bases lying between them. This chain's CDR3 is CASSLNSPYEQYF. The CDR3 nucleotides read TGTGCCAGCAGTTTAAACAGTCCCTACGAGCAGTACTTC.